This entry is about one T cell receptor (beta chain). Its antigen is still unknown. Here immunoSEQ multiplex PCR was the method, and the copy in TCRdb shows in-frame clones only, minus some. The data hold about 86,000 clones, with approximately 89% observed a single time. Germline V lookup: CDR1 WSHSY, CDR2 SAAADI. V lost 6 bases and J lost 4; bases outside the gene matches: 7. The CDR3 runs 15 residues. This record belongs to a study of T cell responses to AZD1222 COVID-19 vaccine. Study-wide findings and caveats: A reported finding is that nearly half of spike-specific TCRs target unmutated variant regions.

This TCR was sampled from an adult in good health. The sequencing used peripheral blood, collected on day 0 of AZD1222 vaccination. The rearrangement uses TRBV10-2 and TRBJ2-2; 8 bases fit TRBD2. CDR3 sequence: CASSPSGSGTGELFF. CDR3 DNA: TGCGCCAGCAGCCCGAGCGGGAGCGGCACCGGGGAGCTGTTTTTT.